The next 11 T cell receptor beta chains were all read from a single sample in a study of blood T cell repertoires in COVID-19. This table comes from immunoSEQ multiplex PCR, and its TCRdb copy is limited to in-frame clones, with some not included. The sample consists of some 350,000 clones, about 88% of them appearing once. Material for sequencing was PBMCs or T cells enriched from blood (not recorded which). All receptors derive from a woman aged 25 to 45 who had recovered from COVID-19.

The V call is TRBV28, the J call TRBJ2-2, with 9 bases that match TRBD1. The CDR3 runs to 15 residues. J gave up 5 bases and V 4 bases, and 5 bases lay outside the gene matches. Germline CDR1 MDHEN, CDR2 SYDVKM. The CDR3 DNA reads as TGTGCCAGCAGTTACACAGGGGGCTGGACCGGGGAGCTGTTTTTT. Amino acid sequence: CASSYTGGWTGELFF.

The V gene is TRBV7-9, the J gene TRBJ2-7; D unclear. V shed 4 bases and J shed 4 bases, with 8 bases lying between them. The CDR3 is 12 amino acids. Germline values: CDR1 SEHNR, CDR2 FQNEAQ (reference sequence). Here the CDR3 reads CASSSLRYEQYF. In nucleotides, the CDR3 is TGTGCCAGCAGCTCCCTTAGATACGAGCAGTACTTC. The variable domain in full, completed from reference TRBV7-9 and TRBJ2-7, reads DTGVSQNPRHKITKRGQNVTFRCDPISEHNRLYWYRQTLGQGPEFLTYFQNEAQLEKSRLLSDRFSAERPKGSFSTLEIQRTEQGDSAMYLCASSSLRYEQYFGPGTRLTVT.

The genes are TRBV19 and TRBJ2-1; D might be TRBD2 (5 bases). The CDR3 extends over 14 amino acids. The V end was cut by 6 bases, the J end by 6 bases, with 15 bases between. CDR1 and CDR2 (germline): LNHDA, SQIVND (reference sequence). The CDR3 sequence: CASSRDIWGNEQFF. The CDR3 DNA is TGTGCCAGTAGCCGGGATATTTGGGGCAATGAGCAGTTCTTC. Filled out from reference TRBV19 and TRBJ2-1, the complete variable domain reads DGGITQSPKYLFRKEGQNVTLSCEQNLNHDAMYWYRQDPGQGLRLIYYSQIVNDFQKGDIAEGYSVSREKKESFPLTVTSAQKNPTAFYLCASSRDIWGNEQFFGPGTRLTVL.

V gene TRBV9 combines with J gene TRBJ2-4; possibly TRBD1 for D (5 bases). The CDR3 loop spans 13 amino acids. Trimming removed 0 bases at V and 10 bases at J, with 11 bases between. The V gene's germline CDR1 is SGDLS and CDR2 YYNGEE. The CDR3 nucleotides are TGTGCCAGCAGCGTAGAAGGGGCTGGGATTCAGTACTTC. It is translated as CASSVEGAGIQYF.

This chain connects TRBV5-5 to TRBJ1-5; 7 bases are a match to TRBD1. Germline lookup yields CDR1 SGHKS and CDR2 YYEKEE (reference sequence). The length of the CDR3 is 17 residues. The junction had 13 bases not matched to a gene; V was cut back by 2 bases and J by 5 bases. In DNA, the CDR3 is TGTGCCAGCAGCTTACGGTCTTTAGGGACAGTGGATCAGCCCCAGCATTTT. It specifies CASSLRSLGTVDQPQHF.

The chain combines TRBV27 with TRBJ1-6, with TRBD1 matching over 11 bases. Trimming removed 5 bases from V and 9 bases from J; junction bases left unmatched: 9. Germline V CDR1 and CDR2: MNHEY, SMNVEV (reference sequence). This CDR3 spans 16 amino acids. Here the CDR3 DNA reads TGTGCCAGCAGTCTTAAACCCGGACAGGGGGCTTCACCCCTCCACTTT. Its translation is CASSLKPGQGASPLHF.

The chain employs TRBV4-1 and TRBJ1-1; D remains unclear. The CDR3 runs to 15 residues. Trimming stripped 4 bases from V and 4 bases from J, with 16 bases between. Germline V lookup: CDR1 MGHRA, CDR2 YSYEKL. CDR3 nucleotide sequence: TGCGCCAGCAGCCCCGACTCTGCGGGGAGCACTGAAGCTTTCTTT. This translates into CASSPDSAGSTEAFF.

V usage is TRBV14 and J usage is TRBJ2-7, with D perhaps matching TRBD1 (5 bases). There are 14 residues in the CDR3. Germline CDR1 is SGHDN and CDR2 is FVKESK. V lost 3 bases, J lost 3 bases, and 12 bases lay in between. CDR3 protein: CASSQTDNFYEQYF. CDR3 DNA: TGTGCCAGCAGCCAGACAGATAACTTCTACGAGCAGTACTTC.

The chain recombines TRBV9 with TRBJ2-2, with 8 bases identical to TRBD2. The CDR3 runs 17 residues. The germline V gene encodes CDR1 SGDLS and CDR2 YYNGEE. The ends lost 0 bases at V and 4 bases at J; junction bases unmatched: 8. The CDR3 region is CASSVVPGGAITGELFF. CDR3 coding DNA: TGTGCCAGCAGCGTAGTCCCGGGGGGGGCCATCACCGGGGAGCTGTTTTTT.

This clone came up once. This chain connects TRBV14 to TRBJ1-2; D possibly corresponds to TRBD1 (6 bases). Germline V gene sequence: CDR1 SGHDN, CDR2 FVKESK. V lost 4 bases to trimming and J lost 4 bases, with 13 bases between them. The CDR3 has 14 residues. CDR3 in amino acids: CASSRTVFAYGYTF. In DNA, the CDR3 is TGTGCCAGCAGCCGGACAGTCTTCGCCTATGGCTACACCTTC. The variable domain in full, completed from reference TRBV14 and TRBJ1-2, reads EAGVTQFPSHSVIEKGQTVTLRCDPISGHDNLYWYRRVMGKEIKFLLHFVKESKQDESGMPNNRFLAERTGGTYSTLKVQPAELEDSGVYFCASSRTVFAYGYTFGSGTRLTVV.

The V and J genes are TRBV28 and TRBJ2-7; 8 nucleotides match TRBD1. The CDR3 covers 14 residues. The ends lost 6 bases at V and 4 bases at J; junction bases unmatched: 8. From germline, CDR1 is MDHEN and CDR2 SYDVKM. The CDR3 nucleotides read TGTGCCAGCAGGACGTGGACAGGGAGGTACGAGCAGTACTTC. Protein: CASRTWTGRYEQYF.